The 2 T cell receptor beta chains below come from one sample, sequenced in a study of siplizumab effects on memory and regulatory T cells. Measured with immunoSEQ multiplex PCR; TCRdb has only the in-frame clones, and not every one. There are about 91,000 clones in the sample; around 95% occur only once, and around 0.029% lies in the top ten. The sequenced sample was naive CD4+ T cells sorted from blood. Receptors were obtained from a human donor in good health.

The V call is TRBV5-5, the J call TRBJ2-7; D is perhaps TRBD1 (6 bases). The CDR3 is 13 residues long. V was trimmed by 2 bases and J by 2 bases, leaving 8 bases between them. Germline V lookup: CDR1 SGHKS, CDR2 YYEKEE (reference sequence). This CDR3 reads CASSFQGTYEQYF. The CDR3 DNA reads TGTGCCAGCAGCTTTCAGGGGACCTACGAGCAGTACTTC.

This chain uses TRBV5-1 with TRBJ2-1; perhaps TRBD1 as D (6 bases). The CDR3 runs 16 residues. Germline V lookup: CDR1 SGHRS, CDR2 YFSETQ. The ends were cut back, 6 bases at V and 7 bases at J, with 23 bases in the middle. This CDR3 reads CASISFGDIAGNEQFF. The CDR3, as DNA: TGCGCCAGCATTAGCTTTGGGGACATCGCAGGGAATGAGCAGTTCTTC.